This T cell receptor (beta chain) came from a study of PD-L1 blockade in urothelial cancer. The data were produced by immunoSEQ multiplex PCR, yet TCRdb's version contains in-frame clones alone and is incomplete. The profile shows 40,000 to 45,000 clones, roughly 81% of them singletons. The CDR3 is 14 amino acids. Germline-derived CDR1 and CDR2 are SGHTS and YDEGEE. Trimming shortened V by 4 bases and J by 4 bases, and 14 bases separated the two germline ends. Documented time point: peripheral blood 6 weeks after treatment start. Sequences were derived from PBMCs, sampled around atezolizumab (anti-PD-L1) treatment. The J gene is TRBJ2-5, the V gene TRBV5-8, with D perhaps matching TRBD1 (6 bases). The TCR was taken from a man between 65 and 85 years old with urothelial cancer. The CDR3 sequence is CASSRNRALETQYF. CDR3 nucleotide sequence: TGTGCCAGCAGCAGGAACAGGGCCCTAGAGACCCAGTACTTC.